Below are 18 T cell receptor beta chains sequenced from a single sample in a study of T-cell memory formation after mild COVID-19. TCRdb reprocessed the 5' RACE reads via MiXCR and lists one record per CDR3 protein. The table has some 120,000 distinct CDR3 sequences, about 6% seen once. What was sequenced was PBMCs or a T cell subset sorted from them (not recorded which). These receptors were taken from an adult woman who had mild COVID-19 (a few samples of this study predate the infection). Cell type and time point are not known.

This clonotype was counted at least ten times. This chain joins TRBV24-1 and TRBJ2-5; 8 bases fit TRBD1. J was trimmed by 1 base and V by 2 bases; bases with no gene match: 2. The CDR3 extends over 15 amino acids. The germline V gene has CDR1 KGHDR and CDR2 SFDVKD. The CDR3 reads CATSDWQGAQETQYF. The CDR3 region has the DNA TGTGCCACCAGTGATTGGCAGGGGGCCCAAGAGACCCAGTACTTC.

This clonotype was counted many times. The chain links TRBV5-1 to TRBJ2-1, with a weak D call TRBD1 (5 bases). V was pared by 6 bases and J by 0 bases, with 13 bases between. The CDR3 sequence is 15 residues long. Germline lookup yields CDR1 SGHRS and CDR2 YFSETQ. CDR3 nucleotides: TGCGCCAGCATGCAAGGGGCGAGCTCCTACAATGAGCAGTTCTTC. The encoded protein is CASMQGASSYNEQFF.

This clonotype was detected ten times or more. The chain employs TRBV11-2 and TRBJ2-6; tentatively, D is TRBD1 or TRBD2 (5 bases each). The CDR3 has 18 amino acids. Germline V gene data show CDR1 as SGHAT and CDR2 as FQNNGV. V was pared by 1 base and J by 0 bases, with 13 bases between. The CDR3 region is CASSLGLLGVSGANVLTF. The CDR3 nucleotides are TGTGCCAGCAGCTTAGGACTCCTGGGGGTCTCTGGGGCCAACGTCCTGACTTTC.

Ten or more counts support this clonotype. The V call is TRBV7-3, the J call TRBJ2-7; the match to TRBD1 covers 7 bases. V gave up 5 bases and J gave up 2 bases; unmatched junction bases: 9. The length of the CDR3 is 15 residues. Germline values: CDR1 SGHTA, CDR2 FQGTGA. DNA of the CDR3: TGTGCCAGCAGCCCAAGTAAAACAGGGGCCTACGAGCAGTACTTC. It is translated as CASSPSKTGAYEQYF. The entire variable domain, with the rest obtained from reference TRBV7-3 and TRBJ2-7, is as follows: GAGVSQTPSNKVTEKGKYVELRCDPISGHTALYWYRQSLGQGPEFLIYFQGTGAADDSGLPNDRFFAVRPEGSVSTLKIQRTERGDSAVYLCASSPSKTGAYEQYFGPGTRLTVT.

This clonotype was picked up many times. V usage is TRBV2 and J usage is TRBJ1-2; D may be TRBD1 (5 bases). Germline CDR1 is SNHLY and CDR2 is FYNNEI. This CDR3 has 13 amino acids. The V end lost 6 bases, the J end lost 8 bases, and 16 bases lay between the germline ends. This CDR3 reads CASRDDSAGGYTF. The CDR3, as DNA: TGTGCCAGCAGAGACGACAGTGCAGGCGGCTACACCTTC.

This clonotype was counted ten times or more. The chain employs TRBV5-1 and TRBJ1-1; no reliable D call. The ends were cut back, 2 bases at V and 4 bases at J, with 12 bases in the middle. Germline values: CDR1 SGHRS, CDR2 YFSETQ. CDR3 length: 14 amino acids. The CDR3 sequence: CASSFSGSGTEAFF. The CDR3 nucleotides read TGCGCCAGCAGCTTTAGCGGTTCGGGCACTGAAGCTTTCTTT. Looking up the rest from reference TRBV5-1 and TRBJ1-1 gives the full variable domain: KAGVTQTPRYLIKTRGQQVTLSCSPISGHRSVSWYQQTPGQGLQFLFEYFSETQRNKGNFPGRFSGRQFSNSRSEMNVSTLELGDSALYLCASSFSGSGTEAFFGQGTRLTVV.

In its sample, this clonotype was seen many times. The CDR3 loop reads CSVGGGDPKLYNEQFF. For the CDR3, the DNA is TGCAGCGTTGGGGGGGGGGACCCCAAACTCTACAATGAGCAGTTCTTC. V is TRBV29-1 and J is TRBJ2-1, with 7 bases that match TRBD2. The length of the CDR3 is 16 residues. The germline CDR1 and CDR2 sequences are SQVTM and ANQGSEA. V was clipped by 4 bases and J by 3 bases; unmatched bases: 12.

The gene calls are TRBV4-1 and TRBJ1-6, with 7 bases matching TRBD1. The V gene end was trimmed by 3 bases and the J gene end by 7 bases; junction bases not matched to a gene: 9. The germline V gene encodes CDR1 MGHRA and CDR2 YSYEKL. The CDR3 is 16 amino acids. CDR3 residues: CASSQLPTGINSPLHF. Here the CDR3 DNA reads TGCGCCAGCAGCCAGTTGCCGACAGGGATCAATTCACCCCTCCACTTT.

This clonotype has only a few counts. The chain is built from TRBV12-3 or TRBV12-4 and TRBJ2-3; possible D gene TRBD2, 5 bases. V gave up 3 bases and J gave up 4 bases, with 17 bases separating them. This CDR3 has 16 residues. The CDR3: CASSLAGLPKADTQYF. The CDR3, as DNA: TGTGCCAGCAGTTTGGCAGGACTTCCTAAGGCAGATACGCAGTATTTT.

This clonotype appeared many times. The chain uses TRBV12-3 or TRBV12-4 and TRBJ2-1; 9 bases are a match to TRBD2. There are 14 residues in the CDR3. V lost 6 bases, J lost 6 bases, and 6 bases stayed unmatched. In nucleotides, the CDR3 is TGTGCCAGCAGGGTAGCGGGAGTCGTCAATGAGCAGTTCTTC. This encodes CASRVAGVVNEQFF.

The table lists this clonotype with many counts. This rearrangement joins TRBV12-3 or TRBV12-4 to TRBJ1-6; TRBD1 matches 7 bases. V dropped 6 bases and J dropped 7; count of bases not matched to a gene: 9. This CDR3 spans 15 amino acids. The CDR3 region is CASRPADRLNSPLHF. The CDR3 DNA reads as TGTGCCAGCAGGCCCGCGGACAGGTTAAATTCACCCCTCCACTTT.

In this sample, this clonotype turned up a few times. CDR3 nucleotide sequence: TGCGCCAGCACCGGAACAGGGGGCTCCTACGAGCAGTACTTC. It specifies CASTGTGGSYEQYF. V gene TRBV5-1 combines with J gene TRBJ2-7; 8 bases line up with TRBD1. The CDR3 runs 14 residues. With V trimmed by 6 bases and J by 0 bases, 5 bases remained unmatched. CDR1 SGHRS and CDR2 YFSETQ come from the germline V gene.

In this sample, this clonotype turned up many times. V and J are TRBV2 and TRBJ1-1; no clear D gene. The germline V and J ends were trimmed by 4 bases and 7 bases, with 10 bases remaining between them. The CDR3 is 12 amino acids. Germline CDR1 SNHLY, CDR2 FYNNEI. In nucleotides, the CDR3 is TGTGCCAGCAGTGGAGTCGGTTATGAAGCTTTCTTT. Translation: CASSGVGYEAFF.

CDR3 loop: CATSDTGRSYNEQFF. CDR3 in DNA: TGTGCCACCAGTGATACCGGGCGATCCTACAATGAGCAGTTCTTC. V and J are TRBV24-1 and TRBJ2-1, with D unresolved. CDR1 and CDR2 (germline): KGHDR, SFDVKD. This CDR3 region has 15 residues. The ends were cut back, 3 bases at V and 1 base at J, with 9 bases in the middle.

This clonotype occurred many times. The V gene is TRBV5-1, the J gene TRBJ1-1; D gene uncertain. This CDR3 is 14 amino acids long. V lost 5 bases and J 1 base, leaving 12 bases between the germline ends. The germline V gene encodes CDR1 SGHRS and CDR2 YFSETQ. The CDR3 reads CASSTRPQNTEAFF. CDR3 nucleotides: TGCGCCAGCAGTACGAGGCCCCAGAACACTGAAGCTTTCTTT.

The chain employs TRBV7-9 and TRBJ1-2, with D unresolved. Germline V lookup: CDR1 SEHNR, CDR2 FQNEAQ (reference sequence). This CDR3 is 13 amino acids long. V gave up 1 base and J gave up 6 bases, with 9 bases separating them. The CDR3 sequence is CASSLDIQHGYTF. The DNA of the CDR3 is TGTGCCAGCAGCTTAGATATTCAGCATGGCTACACCTTC.

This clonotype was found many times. CDR3 bases: TGTGCCAGCAGTGGCCGAACAGGGGAGCAGTACTTC. It codes for CASSGRTGEQYF. V and J are TRBV25-1 and TRBJ2-7; D might be TRBD1 (6 bases). Germline V gene sequence: CDR1 MGHDK, CDR2 SYGVNS. The CDR3 has 12 residues. Between the trimmed V and J ends, which lost 4 bases and 7 bases, there was a span of 11 bases.

CDR3 bases: TGTGCCAGCAGCCCCGGGGGGAACCAAGAGACCCAGTACTTC. This sequence encodes CASSPGGNQETQYF. This rearrangement joins TRBV7-3 to TRBJ2-5; 7 bases align to TRBD2. The germline V gene encodes CDR1 SGHTA and CDR2 FQGTGA. The junction had 3 bases not matched to a gene; V was cut back by 5 bases and J by 0 bases. The CDR3 spans 14 residues.